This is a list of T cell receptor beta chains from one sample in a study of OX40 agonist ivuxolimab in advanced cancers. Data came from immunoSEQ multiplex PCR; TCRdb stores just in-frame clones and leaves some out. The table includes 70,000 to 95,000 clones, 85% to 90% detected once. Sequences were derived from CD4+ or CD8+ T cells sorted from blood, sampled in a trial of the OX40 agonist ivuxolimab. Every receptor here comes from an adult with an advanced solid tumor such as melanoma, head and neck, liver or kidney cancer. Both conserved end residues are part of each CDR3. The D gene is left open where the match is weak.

cdr3_aa: CAISEEQGGYEQYF
j_call: TRBJ2-7
d_call: .
v_call: TRBV10-3

cdr3_aa: CASSPGTSSSDTQYF
j_call: TRBJ2-3
d_call: TRBD2
v_call: TRBV18

cdr3_aa: CASSPDQNQPQHF
j_call: TRBJ1-5
d_call: .
v_call: TRBV18

cdr3_aa: CASSGQGTPWSVAFF
j_call: TRBJ1-1
d_call: TRBD1
v_call: TRBV28

cdr3_aa: CSVEGGPPYEQYF
j_call: TRBJ2-7
d_call: .
v_call: TRBV29-1

cdr3_aa: CASSGGTGGEKLFF
j_call: TRBJ1-4
d_call: TRBD1
v_call: TRBV6-1

cdr3_aa: CASSGGRASRGPYEQYF
j_call: TRBJ2-7
d_call: .
v_call: TRBV28

cdr3_aa: CASSARDERSYNEQFF
j_call: TRBJ2-1
d_call: .
v_call: TRBV9

cdr3_aa: CASSPTWDGMRQGYTF
j_call: TRBJ1-2
d_call: .
v_call: TRBV19

cdr3_aa: CASRDRGETQYF
j_call: TRBJ2-5
d_call: TRBD1
v_call: TRBV2

cdr3_aa: CASSPPTGQGNYGYTF
j_call: TRBJ1-2
d_call: TRBD1
v_call: TRBV18

cdr3_aa: CASSVDSRVGTNEKLFF
j_call: TRBJ1-4
d_call: .
v_call: TRBV9

cdr3_aa: CASSKAAPPVAGALETQYF
j_call: TRBJ2-5
d_call: .
v_call: TRBV21-1

cdr3_aa: CASSKGVGLSYNSPLHF
j_call: TRBJ1-6
d_call: .
v_call: TRBV21-1

cdr3_aa: CASSLGAGVPETQYF
j_call: TRBJ2-5
d_call: .
v_call: TRBV7-7

cdr3_aa: CASSQHKGGMETQYF
j_call: TRBJ2-5
d_call: .
v_call: TRBV28

cdr3_aa: CASSLGTVSTDTQYF
j_call: TRBJ2-3
d_call: .
v_call: TRBV5-1

cdr3_aa: CASSTTGGEYEQYF
j_call: TRBJ2-7
d_call: TRBD1
v_call: TRBV6-1

cdr3_aa: CASSPTGQIDYEQYF
j_call: TRBJ2-7
d_call: .
v_call: TRBV5-4

cdr3_aa: CASTDTASYGYTF
j_call: TRBJ1-2
d_call: .
v_call: TRBV6-5

cdr3_aa: CASSGTGESYNEQFF
j_call: TRBJ2-1
d_call: TRBD1
v_call: TRBV5-1

cdr3_aa: CASTNLAVGEKLFF
j_call: TRBJ1-4
d_call: .
v_call: TRBV30

cdr3_aa: CASSQDWLVPLNGYTF
j_call: TRBJ1-2
d_call: .
v_call: TRBV14

cdr3_aa: CSARGGSRGNNEQFF
j_call: TRBJ2-1
d_call: .
v_call: TRBV29-1

cdr3_aa: CASSLSPGGYTF
j_call: TRBJ1-2
d_call: .
v_call: TRBV28

cdr3_aa: CASSQDSSGRNIQYF
j_call: TRBJ2-4
d_call: TRBD2
v_call: TRBV4-2

cdr3_aa: CASSLGASGRAGQETQYF
j_call: TRBJ2-5
d_call: TRBD2
v_call: TRBV7-8

cdr3_aa: CASSLFKHEQYF
j_call: TRBJ2-7
d_call: .
v_call: TRBV5-4

cdr3_aa: CSVGQGFNNEQFF
j_call: TRBJ2-1
d_call: TRBD1
v_call: TRBV29-1

cdr3_aa: CAWSPPGGGAWETQYF
j_call: TRBJ2-5
d_call: TRBD2
v_call: TRBV30

cdr3_aa: CASSDEGEKLFF
j_call: TRBJ1-4
d_call: .
v_call: TRBV6-4

cdr3_aa: CASSQGGLGNTYNEQFF
j_call: TRBJ2-1
d_call: .
v_call: TRBV14

cdr3_aa: CASRRGLAGQETQYF
j_call: TRBJ2-5
d_call: TRBD2
v_call: TRBV7-9

cdr3_aa: CASSPLTGGIKTQYF
j_call: TRBJ2-5
d_call: TRBD1
v_call: TRBV28

cdr3_aa: CASSLAVANEQFF
j_call: TRBJ2-1
d_call: .
v_call: TRBV5-1

cdr3_aa: CASSQDREGVYGYTF
j_call: TRBJ1-2
d_call: .
v_call: TRBV4-2

cdr3_aa: CASSSGTGESYNEQFF
j_call: TRBJ2-1
d_call: TRBD1
v_call: TRBV5-4

cdr3_aa: CASSSDIERAFF
j_call: TRBJ1-1
d_call: .
v_call: TRBV11-1

cdr3_aa: CASPRTVGTQETQYF
j_call: TRBJ2-5
d_call: .
v_call: TRBV6-1

cdr3_aa: CASSPPMEGIGELFF
j_call: TRBJ2-2
d_call: .
v_call: TRBV18

cdr3_aa: CASSLGPRGGEQFF
j_call: TRBJ2-1
d_call: TRBD1
v_call: TRBV7-8

cdr3_aa: CASSRGGSEQFF
j_call: TRBJ2-1
d_call: TRBD2
v_call: TRBV5-5

cdr3_aa: CASSEGLSLAGASSYEQYF
j_call: TRBJ2-7
d_call: TRBD2
v_call: TRBV2

cdr3_aa: CASSVASGLGADTQYF
j_call: TRBJ2-3
d_call: TRBD2
v_call: TRBV9

cdr3_aa: CASSFHLLGPAGGEQYF
j_call: TRBJ2-7
d_call: TRBD2
v_call: TRBV5-4

cdr3_aa: CASSQAAQGGEQFF
j_call: TRBJ2-1
d_call: .
v_call: TRBV4-1

cdr3_aa: CASGVGVDTQYF
j_call: TRBJ2-3
d_call: .
v_call: TRBV28

cdr3_aa: CASSHQATRGRTDTQYF
j_call: TRBJ2-3
d_call: .
v_call: TRBV4-1

cdr3_aa: CASSLEWAANYGYTF
j_call: TRBJ1-2
d_call: .
v_call: TRBV7-2

cdr3_aa: CASSLGNGLEQYF
j_call: TRBJ2-7
d_call: .
v_call: TRBV7-3

cdr3_aa: CASSVAGNTIYF
j_call: TRBJ1-3
d_call: .
v_call: TRBV9

cdr3_aa: CASLIDSSVTDTQYF
j_call: TRBJ2-3
d_call: .
v_call: TRBV11-2